The sequence of this T cell receptor beta chain was determined in a study of T cell clonotyping in hematopoietic cell transplantation. Study results and limitations: CD4 and CD8 repertoire contributions could not be separated without sorting.

Time point specified: recipient sample about 28 days before transplant, after cytoreduction. Deletions cut 3 bases from V and 3 bases from J, with 11 bases between. The CDR3 has 15 amino acids. The germline CDR1 and CDR2 sequences are MDHEN and SYDVKM. A word on this clone: Its antigen remains unknown.

Produced via immunoSEQ multiplex PCR; TCRdb's table is partial and in-frame only. The sample lists tens of thousands of clones, about nine tenths occurring once. This chain connects TRBV28 to TRBJ2-2; D is perhaps TRBD1 or TRBD2 (6 bases each). The specimen comprised peripheral blood mononuclear cells, sampled before stem cell transplant. This clonotype originated in a man in his sixties with biphenotypic leukemia. Some clones in this sample may be carry-over from other donors' samples. CDR3 bases: TGTGCCAGCAGTTTTCCGGGGGCGGACACCGGGGAGCTGTTTTTT. Translation: CASSFPGADTGELFF.